This TCR beta chain stems from a study of PD-1 blockade in classical Hodgkin lymphoma. The protocol was immunoSEQ multiplex PCR, while the TCRdb copy is restricted to in-frame clones and leaves out a portion. The sample shows tens of thousands of clones, around 80% of them seen only once. Time point described: cycle 4 day 1 (C4D1), after less than 7 weeks of nivolumab. Autologous stem cell transplantation was followed by relapse in every patient, and brentuximab vedotin exposure varied. Each best response was a complete response, a partial response or progressive disease. In its sample, this clone was seen once. Sequencing was performed on peripheral blood mononuclear cells (PBMCs), taken before the fourth cycle of nivolumab. This sequence originates from a human donor with classical Hodgkin lymphoma.

The CDR3 nucleotides read TGTGCCATCAGAAGCATGGGTAGTTACAACGAGCAGTACTTC. Its translation is CAIRSMGSYNEQYF. The J gene is TRBJ2-7, the V gene TRBV10-3; D is unclear. Trimming left V 6 bases short and J 5 bases short, with 17 bases between. Germline-derived CDR1 and CDR2 are ENHRY and SYGVKD. The CDR3 loop spans 14 amino acids.